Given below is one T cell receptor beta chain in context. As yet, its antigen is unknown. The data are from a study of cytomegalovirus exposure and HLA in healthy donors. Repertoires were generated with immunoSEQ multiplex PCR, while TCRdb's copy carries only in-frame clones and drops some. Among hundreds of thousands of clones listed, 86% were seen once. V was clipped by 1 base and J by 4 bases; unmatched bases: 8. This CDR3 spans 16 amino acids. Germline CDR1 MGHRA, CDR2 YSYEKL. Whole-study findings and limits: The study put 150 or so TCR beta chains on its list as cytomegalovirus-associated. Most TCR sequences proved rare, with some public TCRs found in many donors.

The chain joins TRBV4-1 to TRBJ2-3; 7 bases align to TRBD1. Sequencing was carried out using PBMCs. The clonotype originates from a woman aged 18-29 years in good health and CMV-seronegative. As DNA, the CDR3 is TGCGCCAGCAGCCAAGGTCCTCGACAGGGCGCAGATACGCAGTATTTT. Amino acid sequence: CASSQGPRQGADTQYF.